The present entry profiles one T cell receptor (beta chain) with its context. Antigen specificity is unknown. 13 Jbeta primers and 60 Vbeta primers were used for the PCR. Only in-frame clones appear in the TCRdb table, and some are missing; sequencing was by immunoSEQ multiplex PCR. The sample has under 150,000 clones, over 65% seen once. This record belongs to a study of cytomegalovirus exposure and HLA in healthy donors. Looking at the study overall: There were about 86 million unique TCRs (from HLA-typed donors) in an early data release. Study-wide results and caveats: Accurate prediction of HLA-A and HLA-B alleles (for most subjects) was reportedly achieved from TCR beta sequences. It was taken for granted in presence/absence analyses that sequencing depth across donors was roughly uniform. Prior analysis indicated that the majority of TCR beta V segments exhibited productivity approximately 90% or approximately 30% of the time.

Trimming shortened V by 9 bases and J by 7 bases, and 16 bases separated the two germline ends. CDR3 length equals 13 residues. Looked up from germline, CDR1 is MNHNS and CDR2 is SASEGT. This TCR came from a female donor in good health and CMV-seropositive. The sample consisted of PBMCs. The genes are TRBV6-1 and TRBJ1-5, with D maybe TRBD1 (5 bases). The CDR3 protein is CASGIGDLQPQHF. For the CDR3, the DNA is TGTGCCAGTGGAATAGGGGATTTGCAGCCCCAGCATTTT.